The entry below describes one T cell receptor beta chain. Antigen: not known. This specimen belongs to a study of graft-versus-host responses after intestinal transplantation. This CDR3 spans 15 amino acids. Germline assignment: CDR1 MDHEN and CDR2 SYDVKM. Between the trimmed V and J ends, which lost 4 bases and 7 bases, there was a span of 14 bases. Study-wide results and limits: Analysis identified GvH clones in recipient marrow, with some appearing first in ileum or blood.

TCRdb's copy holds only in-frame clones and misses some; the assay was immunoSEQ multiplex PCR. The table shows over 120,000 clones, with about nine tenths occurring only once. The rearrangement links TRBV28 to TRBJ2-6; tentative D call: TRBD2 (5 bases). This receptor was identified in a human donor who received an intestinal transplant. Material: unstimulated CD4+ T cells sorted from spleen or lymph node cells, obtained before intestinal transplant. The DNA for the CDR3 is TGTGCCAGCAGTTGGGCCGGGGTTGGTGCCAACGTCCTGACTTTC. Protein: CASSWAGVGANVLTF.